In this sample, the clone carrying this TCR beta chain turned up a few times. Its antigen remains unknown. The CDR3 extends over 14 amino acids. Germline CDR1 SGHKS, CDR2 YYEKEE (reference sequence). Between the trimmed V and J ends, which lost 0 bases and 9 bases, there was a span of 13 bases. The sample comes from a study of T-cell memory formation after mild COVID-19. Overall study: Most TCR clusters belonged to a single donor. General study findings and limits: Among contracting clones, CD4+ were mainly CM/EM and CD8+ enriched in EMRA.

5'RACE with constant-segment primers yielded barcoded, UMI-tagged TCR alpha and TCR beta cDNA libraries. TCRdb reanalysed the 5' RACE reads using MiXCR and keeps one entry per CDR3 protein. The sample lists roughly 200,000 distinct CDR3 sequences; 16% were seen once. Sequencing used PBMCs or a T cell subset sorted from them (not recorded which). The rearrangement links TRBV5-5 to TRBJ2-1, with D tentatively TRBD1 (6 bases). This TCR was recovered from an adult woman who had mild COVID-19 (a few samples of this study predate the infection). Cell type and time point are not known. For the CDR3, the DNA is TGTGCCAGCAGCTTGGGAACAGGGTGGGCTGAGCAGTTCTTC. Its translation is CASSLGTGWAEQFF.